Below, one T cell receptor (beta chain) is given with its context. Its antigen remains unknown. The record originates from a study of vaccination and CD4 T cells after COVID-19. Study overall: Once diagnosed, patients had post-COVID samples drawn a median 101 days later (range 35 to 161). The interval from dose two to post-vaccine sampling had a median of 72 days, and it ranged from 14 to 241. Study-level findings and limits: Clonotypes reactive to SARS-CoV-2 had a median that went up from approximately 21 to 40, but not significantly.

The time point is: late sampling 161 to 241 days after vaccination in a few convalescent patients. TCRdb analysed the PCR reads with MiXCR anew, one entry per CDR3 protein. The sample has some 26,000 distinct CDR3 sequences; over 40% are singletons. The specimen comprised CD4+ T cells from blood, sampled about 7 months after SARS-CoV-2 vaccination. The TCR was taken from a human donor who had recovered from COVID-19.

CDR3 nucleotide sequence: TGTGCCAGCAGCTTAGGACTAGCCAATGAGCAGTTCTTC. Amino acids: CASSLGLANEQFF. This sequence joins TRBV7-9 and TRBJ2-1, with 7 bases fitting TRBD2. V shed 1 base, J shed 6 bases, and the junction held 0 bases outside the gene matches. Germline CDR1 SEHNR, CDR2 FQNEAQ (reference sequence). The CDR3 extends over 13 amino acids. The full variable domain, with the rest looked up from reference TRBV7-9 and TRBJ2-1, is DTGVSQNPRHKITKRGQNVTFRCDPISEHNRLYWYRQTLGQGPEFLTYFQNEAQLEKSRLLSDRFSAERPKGSFSTLEIQRTEQGDSAMYLCASSLGLANEQFFGPGTRLTVL.